These 13 T cell receptor beta chains originate from one sample sequenced in a study of blood T cell repertoires in COVID-19 (dated by TCRdb to 2020 to 2021). The library relied on the immunoSEQ multiplex PCR assay. The clones in this table, taken by TCRdb from immuneACCESS, are in-frame only. Not every clone is retained; where verified, under half of the shortfall comes from an unresolved V gene, and the cause of the rest is unknown. This sample holds roughly 190,000 clones; around 94% were observed only once. 0.76% of the sample comes from the top ten. Sequenced: peripheral blood. These receptors came from a man between 25 and 39 years old with COVID-19, enrolled during active disease.

The V call is TRBV7-6, the J call TRBJ2-2; 12 bases fit TRBD2. After removal of 5 bases from V and 4 bases from J, the junction contained 5 bases not matched to a gene. The CDR3 covers 16 residues. Germline CDR1 reads SGHVS; CDR2 reads FNYEAQ. The chain's CDR3 is CASSQLAGGSTGELFF. CDR3 in DNA: TGTGCCAGCAGCCAACTAGCGGGGGGCAGCACCGGGGAGCTGTTTTTT.

This clone was observed a handful of times. J is TRBJ2-2 and V is TRBV9; D may be TRBD2 (6 bases). V lost 3 bases and J 6 bases, leaving 30 bases between the germline ends. The CDR3 covers 20 residues. Germline CDR1 and CDR2: SGDLS and YYNGEE. The CDR3 spells CASSGTKMRGPARVAGELFF. CDR3 DNA: TGTGCCAGCAGCGGAACTAAGATGCGGGGACCAGCGAGGGTGGCCGGGGAGCTGTTTTTT.

This chain uses TRBV5-1 with TRBJ2-7; D is unresolved. The CDR3 length is 11 residues. Germline V lookup: CDR1 SGHRS, CDR2 YFSETQ. V lost 4 bases and J 1 base, leaving 3 bases between the germline ends. CDR3 amino acids: CASSPSYEQYF. Written as DNA, the CDR3 is TGCGCCAGCAGCCCTTCCTACGAGCAGTACTTC.

V gene TRBV7-2 combines with J gene TRBJ1-4; 7 bases agree with TRBD1. CDR1 and CDR2 (germline): SGHTA, FQGNSA. V dropped 3 bases and J dropped 3; count of bases not matched to a gene: 7. The CDR3 has 16 amino acids. CDR3 DNA: TGTGCCAGCAGCTTGGACAGGTCGAGGGCTAATGAAAAACTGTTTTTT. Its protein product is CASSLDRSRANEKLFF. The full variable domain, in which reference TRBV7-2 and TRBJ1-4 provide the parts outside the CDR3, is GAGVSQSPSNKVTEKGKDVELRCDPISGHTALYWYRQSLGQGLEFLIYFQGNSAPDKSGLPSDRFSAERTGGSVSTLTIQRTQQEDSAVYLCASSLDRSRANEKLFFGSGTQLSVL.

The V call is TRBV2, the J call TRBJ2-7, with D possibly TRBD1 on 6 matching bases. In germline, CDR1 is SNHLY, CDR2 FYNNEI. The CDR3 length is 14 residues. Trimming shortened V by 7 bases and J by 5 bases, and 18 bases separated the two germline ends. The CDR3 sequence is CASTESSRGDEQYF. In nucleotides, the CDR3 is TGTGCCAGCACCGAATCCTCCAGGGGCGACGAGCAGTACTTC.

This rearrangement joins TRBV28 to TRBJ1-2; a weak D match, TRBD1 (5 bases). Germline loops: CDR1 MDHEN, CDR2 SYDVKM. CDR3 length equals 14 residues. Trimming cost V 1 base and J 3 bases, with 9 bases left between them. CDR3 residues: CASSLSGYDYGYTF. The CDR3 bases are TGTGCCAGCAGTTTATCAGGGTACGACTATGGCTACACCTTC.

CDR3 in DNA: TGTGCCAGCAGCTTAAAATGGATTACGTGGGAGAAAAATGAAAAACTGTTTTTT. Encoded protein: CASSLKWITWEKNEKLFF. This rearrangement joins TRBV7-6 to TRBJ1-4, with D unclear. The germline CDR1 and CDR2 sequences are SGHVS and FNYEAQ. This CDR3 comprises 18 residues. The ends were cut back, 2 bases at V and 5 bases at J, with 21 bases in the middle.

Worth noting for this clone: Other DNA variants within this sample encode the same CDR3. The chain recombines TRBV9 with TRBJ2-3; D perhaps matches TRBD2 (6 bases). Trimming took off 0 bases at V and 1 base at J, with 9 bases between the two ends. This CDR3 comprises 15 residues. The germline CDR1 and CDR2 sequences are SGDLS and YYNGEE. The CDR3 coding sequence is TGTGCCAGCAGCGTAGTGGGCGGGGGCACAGATACGCAGTATTTT. Translation gives CASSVVGGGTDTQYF.

V usage is TRBV6-5 and J usage is TRBJ1-5; no clear D gene. V lost 6 bases and J 6 bases, leaving 15 bases between the germline ends. The CDR3 has 14 residues. Germline CDR1 and CDR2: MNHEY and SVGAGI. The CDR3 region is CASSPAGRIQPQHF. CDR3 DNA sequence: TGTGCCAGCAGCCCCGCGGGAAGGATTCAGCCCCAGCATTTT.

A single count supports this clone. CDR3 nucleotides: TGTGCCAGCTCACCACCGGGACAGGGGAGGGGTGAAAAACTGTTTTTT. It translates to CASSPPGQGRGEKLFF. The J gene is TRBJ1-4, the V gene TRBV18; 10 bases line up with TRBD1. Germline CDR1 reads KGHSH; CDR2 reads LQKENI. Trimming took 0 bases from V and 7 from J; bases not matched to a gene: 5. This CDR3 contains 16 residues.

The chain is built from TRBV5-1 and TRBJ2-3, with D perhaps TRBD2 (6 bases). Germline V lookup: CDR1 SGHRS, CDR2 YFSETQ. The CDR3 length is 14 residues. V was pared by 4 bases and J by 0 bases, with 9 bases between. The CDR3 DNA follows: TGCGCCAGCAGCATAGCGGTAAGCACAGATACGCAGTATTTT. This translates into CASSIAVSTDTQYF. The variable domain in full, with the rest retrieved from reference TRBV5-1 and TRBJ2-3, is KAGVTQTPRYLIKTRGQQVTLSCSPISGHRSVSWYQQTPGQGLQFLFEYFSETQRNKGNFPGRFSGRQFSNSRSEMNVSTLELGDSALYLCASSIAVSTDTQYFGPGTRLTVL.

The chain is built from TRBV7-9 and TRBJ1-2, with D perhaps TRBD1 (5 bases). The V and J ends lost 2 bases and 7 bases respectively, with 11 bases between them. This CDR3 contains 13 residues. The germline V gene has CDR1 SEHNR and CDR2 FQNEAQ (reference sequence). CDR3 DNA sequence: TGTGCCAGCAGCTTACAGGGATCCATTGGCTACACCTTC. Protein sequence: CASSLQGSIGYTF.

The chain combines TRBV25-1 with TRBJ2-7; D uncertain. V lost 5 bases, J lost 1 base, and 6 bases lay in between. From germline, CDR1 is MGHDK and CDR2 SYGVNS. This CDR3 has 12 residues. The CDR3 coding sequence is TGTGCCAGCAGTAGACTGTCCTACGAGCAGTACTTC. The encoded protein is CASSRLSYEQYF.